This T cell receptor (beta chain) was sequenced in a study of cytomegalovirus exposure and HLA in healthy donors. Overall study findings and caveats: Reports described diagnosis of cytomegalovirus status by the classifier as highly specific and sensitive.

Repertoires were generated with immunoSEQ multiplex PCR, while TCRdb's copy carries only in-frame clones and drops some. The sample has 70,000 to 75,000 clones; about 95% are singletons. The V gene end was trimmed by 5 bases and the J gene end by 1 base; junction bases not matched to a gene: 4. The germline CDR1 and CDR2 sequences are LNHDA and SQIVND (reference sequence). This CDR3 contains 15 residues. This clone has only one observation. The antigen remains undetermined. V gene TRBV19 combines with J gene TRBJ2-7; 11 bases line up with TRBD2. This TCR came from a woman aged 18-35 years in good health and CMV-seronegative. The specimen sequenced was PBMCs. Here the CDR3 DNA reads TGTGCCAGTAGTCTCTTAGCGGGAGGGTCCTACGAGCAGTACTTC. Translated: CASSLLAGGSYEQYF.